This T cell receptor (beta chain) was sequenced for a study of CD4+ T cells in melanoma. Study findings and constraints: Reportedly, melanoma neoantigen-specific CD4+ T cells showed varied differentiation states. A reported correlation linked neoantigen-specific CD4+ T cells to CD8+, macrophage and B cell function.

Assay used: immunoSEQ multiplex PCR; TCRdb lists only in-frame clones, some missing. Seen here are about 110,000 clones, 92% observed once, and the top ten hold roughly 3.5%. The germline V and J ends were trimmed by 4 bases and 0 bases, with 11 bases remaining between them. The length of the CDR3 is 15 residues. Germline V gene lookup returns CDR1 SGDLS and CDR2 YYNGEE. Points on this clone: Its antigen is not identified.

This TCR was sampled from a human donor with melanoma. Sequencing was performed on peripheral blood. The gene calls are TRBV9 and TRBJ2-1, with unresolved D. CDR3 sequence (DNA): TGTGCCAGCAGCACCAGCGTGAGCTCCTACAATGAGCAGTTCTTC. Protein product: CASSTSVSSYNEQFF.